The clone carrying this TCR beta chain appeared many times. The antigen is unknown. The V gene end was trimmed by 4 bases and the J gene end by 5 bases; junction bases not matched to a gene: 9. The CDR3 is 15 residues long. Germline V gene data show CDR1 as SEHNR and CDR2 as FQNEAQ (reference sequence). This sample stems from a study of neurological immune-mediated disorders. Study outcomes and limitations: Patients with HTLV-1-associated myelopathy showed the most TCR clonal expansion. Those with multiple sclerosis showed the least, falling below healthy controls.

By 5'RACE with 10-nucleotide random UMIs, the cDNA was made. The authors obtained over 160 million TCR-beta sequences from 15-18 subjects per sequencing run. MiXCR was run by TCRdb on the 5' RACE reads, yielding one entry per CDR3 protein. The repertoire has 70,000 to 95,000 distinct CDR3 sequences, over 12% of them found once; the top ten carry nearly 7%. Where libraries were unsorted, they were derived from 2 million PBMCs stored at -80 degrees C. This chain uses TRBV7-9 with TRBJ1-1, with 8 bases fitting TRBD1. The sequence came from a woman between 45 and 60 years old in good health. Source material: PBMCs. This chain's CDR3 is CASSWETGALTEAFF. The CDR3 DNA sequence: TGTGCCAGCAGCTGGGAGACAGGGGCGCTTACTGAAGCTTTCTTT.